This passage covers 14 T cell receptor beta chains from one sample sequenced in a study of control samples from healthy donors and cancer patients. Profiling relied on immunoSEQ multiplex PCR, and the TCRdb table lists in-frame clones only, not all of them. Counted here are tens of thousands of clones, roughly 93% occurring once; the ten biggest clones make up roughly a quarter. Specimen: PBMCs. The receptors were gathered from a woman in her forties or fifties with head and neck cancer.

The CDR3 DNA follows: TGTGCCAGCAGCCTAGAGACGGGACAGGAGTATAGTGTGGTTTGCCATAGTCAGCCCCAGCATTTT. Protein sequence: CASSLETGQEYSVVCHSQPQHF. The chain uses TRBV7-4 and TRBJ1-5; TRBD1 agrees at 8 bases. V shed 5 bases and J 6 bases; nucleotides not matched to a gene: 30. In germline, CDR1 is SGHVT, CDR2 SQSDAQ. The CDR3 is made up of 22 amino acids.

The chain couples TRBV2 to TRBJ1-2, with 9 positions matching TRBD1. CDR1 and CDR2 (germline): SNHLY, FYNNEI. Losses at the gene ends were 5 bases for V and 7 bases for J; bases not matched to a gene: 5. The CDR3 runs 13 residues. The CDR3 region is CASSLQGASGYTF. The CDR3 DNA reads as TGTGCCAGCAGTTTACAGGGGGCAAGTGGCTACACCTTC.

This clone appeared once. V usage is TRBV27 and J usage is TRBJ2-7; D gene unclear. This CDR3 has 16 amino acids. CDR1 and CDR2 (germline): MNHEY, SMNVEV (reference sequence). With 3 bases removed from V and 3 bases from J, the gap between germline ends came to 18 bases. Here the CDR3 DNA reads TGTGCCAGCAGTTTTGATTCCACTCTCAGGCTCTACGAGCAGTACTTC. Its translation is CASSFDSTLRLYEQYF.

A note on this clone: This sample includes further DNA sequences coding for the same CDR3. The chain uses TRBV12-5 and TRBJ1-1; D is undetermined. The CDR3 sequence is 13 residues long. Germline CDR1 LGHNT, CDR2 FRNRAP. V lost 0 bases to trimming and J lost 4 bases, with 6 bases between them. The CDR3 loop reads CASGLVRGTEAFF. For the CDR3, the DNA is TGTGCTAGTGGTTTGGTACGAGGCACTGAAGCTTTCTTT.

The chain recombines TRBV4-1 with TRBJ2-2; TRBD2 matches at 12 bases. This CDR3 contains 17 residues. Germline V gives CDR1 MGHRA, CDR2 YSYEKL. The trim removed 2 bases at V and 7 bases at J, leaving 8 bases unmatched. Written as DNA, the CDR3 is TGCGCCAGCAGCCAACAGACTAGCGGGAGCATCAGCGGGGAGCTGTTTTTT. Translating it yields CASSQQTSGSISGELFF.

The V gene is TRBV27, the J gene TRBJ1-4; 7 bases fit TRBD1. Germline values: CDR1 MNHEY, CDR2 SMNVEV (reference sequence). Trimming removed 7 bases from V and 6 bases from J; junction bases left unmatched: 17. CDR3 size: 17 residues. For the CDR3, the DNA is TGTGCCAGCACCTTCTTTACCGTCCGGGACAGAGATGAAAAACTGTTTTTT. The encoded protein is CASTFFTVRDRDEKLFF.

J is TRBJ2-7 and V is TRBV7-9; D gene unclear. Between the trimmed V and J ends, which lost 2 bases and 4 bases, there was a span of 9 bases. The CDR3 length is 13 residues. Germline V gene sequence: CDR1 SEHNR, CDR2 FQNEAQ (reference sequence). As DNA, the CDR3 is TGTGCCAGCAGCTTAACGGCTTCATACGAGCAGTACTTC. Translated, it gives CASSLTASYEQYF.

The CDR3 loop reads CASSPRTGGPGNTIYF. The CDR3 coding sequence is TGCGCCAGCAGCCCACGGACAGGGGGTCCTGGAAACACCATATATTTT. V usage is TRBV5-1 and J usage is TRBJ1-3; the match to TRBD1 covers 10 bases. CDR1 SGHRS and CDR2 YFSETQ come from the germline V gene. V gave up 4 bases and J gave up 2 bases; unmatched junction bases: 6. The CDR3 is 16 residues long.

The rearrangement uses TRBV15 and TRBJ2-1, with D possibly matching TRBD2 (6 bases). Germline V gene sequence: CDR1 LNHNV, CDR2 YYDKDF (reference sequence). Trimming pared 0 bases from V and 3 bases from J, leaving 15 bases between. The CDR3 sequence is 17 residues long. CDR3 DNA: TGTGCCACCAGCAGAGATGAAGGCGGCGGGGTCTACAATGAGCAGTTCTTC. The encoded protein is CATSRDEGGGVYNEQFF.

This chain links TRBV2 with TRBJ2-3; D gene uncertain. The CDR3 spans 12 residues. Trimming cost V 8 bases and J 3 bases, with 9 bases left between them. Germline CDR1 SNHLY, CDR2 FYNNEI. CDR3 residues: CASGYTTDTQYF. The CDR3 nucleotides read TGTGCCAGCGGATACACTACAGATACGCAGTATTTT.

This chain uses TRBV6-4 with TRBJ2-2, with 9 bases that match TRBD2. CDR1 is MRHNA and CDR2 is SNTAGT in the germline V gene. Losses at the gene ends were 3 bases for V and 3 bases for J; bases not matched to a gene: 2. The CDR3 consists of 15 residues. CDR3 in amino acids: CASSEVAGDTGELFF. The CDR3 DNA reads TGTGCCAGCAGTGAGGTAGCGGGGGACACCGGGGAGCTGTTTTTT.

Comment on this clone: A junction end diverges from the germline sequence, so it may reflect a read error. V usage is TRBV7-2 and J usage is TRBJ2-2; 10 nucleotides line up with TRBD2. CDR1 SGHTA and CDR2 FQGNSA come from the germline V gene. The length of the CDR3 is 14 residues. CDR3 amino acids: CASSLAGVAGELFF. The CDR3 nucleotides read TGTGCCAGCAGCCTAGCGGGAGTGGCCGGGGAGCTGTTTTTT.

The chain uses TRBV28 and TRBJ1-4; D unresolved. Germline V gene lookup returns CDR1 MDHEN and CDR2 SYDVKM. This CDR3 comprises 12 residues. V was clipped by 4 bases and J by 5 bases, with 5 bases between them. The CDR3 region is CASSSANEKLFF. The CDR3 DNA sequence: TGTGCCAGCAGTTCCGCCAATGAAAAACTGTTTTTT.

The rearrangement links TRBV5-6 to TRBJ1-3; D remains unclear. Trimming cost V 0 bases and J 1 base, with 8 bases left between them. The germline gives CDR1 SGHDT, CDR2 YYEEEE. This CDR3 contains 15 residues. The CDR3 loop is CASSLEAESGNTIYF. As DNA, the CDR3 is TGTGCCAGCAGCTTGGAGGCAGAGTCTGGAAACACCATATATTTT.